Below are 13 T cell receptor beta chains sequenced from a single sample in a study of blood T cell repertoires in COVID-19. The repertoire was sequenced with immunoSEQ multiplex PCR; TCRdb's copy has only in-frame clones and lacks some. The sample lists about 40,000 clones, about four fifths occurring once. Sequencing input: peripheral blood. These receptors originate from a woman aged 55 to 70 with acute or convalescent COVID-19.

The rearrangement joins TRBV7-9 to TRBJ1-1; D is perhaps TRBD1 (5 bases). Germline loops: CDR1 SEHNR, CDR2 FQNEAQ (reference sequence). The ends were cut back, 2 bases at V and 2 bases at J, with 15 bases in the middle. The CDR3 consists of 16 residues. The CDR3: CASSLIGWGVNTEAFF. The CDR3 DNA reads as TGTGCCAGCAGCTTAATCGGCTGGGGCGTCAACACTGAAGCTTTCTTT.

V and J are TRBV6-5 and TRBJ2-2; D is undetermined. The CDR3 runs to 12 residues. CDR1 MNHEY and CDR2 SVGAGI come from the germline V gene. Trimming pared 5 bases from V and 6 bases from J, leaving 7 bases between. The CDR3 bases are TGTGCCAGCAGTCCGGGTGCCGGGGAGCTGTTTTTT. It specifies CASSPGAGELFF.

The chain carries TRBV9 and TRBJ1-2, with 8 bases matching TRBD1. Germline V gene data show CDR1 as SGDLS and CDR2 as YYNGEE. J gave up 4 bases and V 1 base, and 6 bases lay outside the gene matches. The CDR3 has 15 amino acids. CDR3 coding DNA: TGTGCCAGCAGCGTATTGGCAGGGGGCGGCTATGGCTACACCTTC. It encodes CASSVLAGGGYGYTF.

V gene TRBV7-9 combines with J gene TRBJ2-7; TRBD1 matches at 9 bases. V was clipped by 6 bases and J by 1 base; unmatched bases: 10. The CDR3 is 16 residues long. Per germline, CDR1 SEHNR and CDR2 FQNEAQ (reference sequence). CDR3 in DNA: TGTGCCAGCAGAACTACAGGGGGCGAAAAGTCCTACGAGCAGTACTTC. This translates into CASRTTGGEKSYEQYF.

This rearrangement joins TRBV29-1 to TRBJ1-1, with 9 bases aligning to TRBD1. CDR1 and CDR2 from the germline V gene are SQVTM and ANQGSEA. Germline trimming cut 8 bases from V and 5 bases from J; bases unmatched to any gene: 6. This CDR3 contains 12 residues. In DNA form, the CDR3 reads TGCAGCACACCGGGACAGGGTACTGAAGCTTTCTTT. Protein sequence: CSTPGQGTEAFF. Variable domain in full (rest from reference TRBV29-1 and TRBJ1-1): SAVISQKPSRDICQRGTSLTIQCQVDSQVTMMFWYRQQPGQSLTLIATANQGSEATYESGFVIDKFPISRPNLTFSTLTVSNMSPEDSSIYLCSTPGQGTEAFFGQGTRLTVV.

The V call is TRBV3-1 (or the pseudogene TRBV3-2), the J call TRBJ1-1; 7 bases match TRBD1. CDR3 length: 14 amino acids. The V gene end was trimmed by 4 bases and the J gene end by 1 base; junction bases not matched to a gene: 3. Germline CDR1 is LGHDT and CDR2 is YNNKEL (reference sequence). The CDR3 sequence is CASSLGGGNTEAFF. In nucleotides, the CDR3 is TGTGCCAGCAGCCTAGGGGGCGGGAACACTGAAGCTTTCTTT.

The rearrangement links TRBV9 to TRBJ1-2, with D perhaps matching TRBD1 (5 bases). The CDR3 runs 14 residues. Germline V gene data show CDR1 as SGDLS and CDR2 as YYNGEE. Trimming cost V 3 bases and J 8 bases, with 17 bases left between them. The CDR3 sequence is CASSAQRGGVGYTF. The CDR3 nucleotides read TGTGCCAGCAGCGCTCAACGGGGCGGGGTCGGCTACACCTTC.

The chain couples TRBV7-9 to TRBJ2-1; D is undetermined. Deletions cut 5 bases from V and 0 bases from J, with 11 bases between. Germline V gives CDR1 SEHNR, CDR2 FQNEAQ (reference sequence). The CDR3 loop spans 15 amino acids. This CDR3 is CASSPPFPSYNEQFF. As DNA, the CDR3 is TGTGCCAGCAGCCCCCCTTTCCCCTCCTACAATGAGCAGTTCTTC.

V is TRBV24-1 and J is TRBJ1-2; 9 bases align to TRBD1. V lost 5 bases to trimming and J lost 4 bases; unmatched junction nucleotides: 7. The CDR3 has 15 residues. The germline gives CDR1 KGHDR, CDR2 SFDVKD. CDR3 residues: CATSGWDRDSYGYTF. CDR3 DNA: TGTGCCACCAGTGGGTGGGACAGGGATTCCTATGGCTACACCTTC.

The V gene is TRBV6-1, the J gene TRBJ1-1; the match to TRBD1 covers 8 bases. The length of the CDR3 is 15 residues. V shed 3 bases, J shed 1 base, and the junction held 4 bases outside the gene matches. Germline V lookup: CDR1 MNHNS, CDR2 SASEGT. The CDR3 nucleotides are TGTGCCAGCAGTGACGGACAGGGAGGGAACACTGAAGCTTTCTTT. Translated: CASSDGQGGNTEAFF.

The genes are TRBV5-1 and TRBJ2-7, with 8 positions matching TRBD2. There are 15 residues in the CDR3. J gave up 0 bases and V 3 bases, and 5 bases lay outside the gene matches. Germline CDR1 reads SGHRS; CDR2 reads YFSETQ. The CDR3 bases are TGCGCCAGCAGCTCCGGGGGGGTTAGCTCCTACGAGCAGTACTTC. Its translation: CASSSGGVSSYEQYF.

The J gene is TRBJ2-1, the V gene TRBV6-4; 7 bases are a match to TRBD2. V was pared by 3 bases and J by 8 bases, with 10 bases of the junction left unmatched. Germline V gene lookup returns CDR1 MRHNA and CDR2 SNTAGT. The CDR3 has 15 amino acids. The CDR3 protein is CASSEYGGSLYEQFF. The CDR3 DNA is TGTGCCAGCAGTGAGTATGGCGGGAGTTTGTATGAGCAGTTCTTC.

This clone came up once. The V and J genes are TRBV5-6 and TRBJ2-5; 7 positions agree with TRBD2. The V and J ends lost 4 bases and 4 bases, in that order; junction bases with no gene match: 7. The germline gives CDR1 SGHDT, CDR2 YYEEEE. The CDR3 runs 14 residues. CDR3 nucleotides: TGTGCCAGCAGCCTTACTGCTAGCGGAGAGACCCAGTACTTC. It is translated as CASSLTASGETQYF.